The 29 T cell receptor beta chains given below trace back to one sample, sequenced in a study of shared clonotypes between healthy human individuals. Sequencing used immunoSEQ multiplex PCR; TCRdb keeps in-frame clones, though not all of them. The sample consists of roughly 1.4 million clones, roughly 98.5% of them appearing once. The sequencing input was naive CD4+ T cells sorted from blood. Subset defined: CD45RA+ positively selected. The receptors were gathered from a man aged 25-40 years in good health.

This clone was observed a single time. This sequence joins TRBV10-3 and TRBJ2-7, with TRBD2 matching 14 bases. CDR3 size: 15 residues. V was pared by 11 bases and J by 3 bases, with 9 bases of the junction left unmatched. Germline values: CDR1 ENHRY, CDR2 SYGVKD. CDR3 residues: CAVGLAGGGSYEQYF. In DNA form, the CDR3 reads TGTGCCGTAGGACTAGCGGGAGGAGGAAGCTACGAGCAGTACTTC.

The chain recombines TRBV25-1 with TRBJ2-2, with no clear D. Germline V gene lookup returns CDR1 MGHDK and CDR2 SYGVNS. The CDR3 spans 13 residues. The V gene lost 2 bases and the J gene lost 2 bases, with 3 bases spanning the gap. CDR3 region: CASSEVNTGELFF. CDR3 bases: TGTGCCAGCAGTGAAGTCAACACCGGGGAGCTGTTTTTT.

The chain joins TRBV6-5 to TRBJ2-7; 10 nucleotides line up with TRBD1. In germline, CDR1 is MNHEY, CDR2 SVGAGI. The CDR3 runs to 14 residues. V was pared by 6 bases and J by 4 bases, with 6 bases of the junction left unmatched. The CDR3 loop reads CASSRDRGGYEQYF. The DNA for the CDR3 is TGTGCCAGCAGCCGGGACAGGGGAGGGTACGAGCAGTACTTC.

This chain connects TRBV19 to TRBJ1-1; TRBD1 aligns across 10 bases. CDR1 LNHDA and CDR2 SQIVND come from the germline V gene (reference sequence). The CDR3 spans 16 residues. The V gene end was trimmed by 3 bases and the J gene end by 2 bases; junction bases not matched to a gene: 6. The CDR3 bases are TGTGCCAGTAGTATGAGGACAGGGGGACATAACACTGAAGCTTTCTTT. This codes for CASSMRTGGHNTEAFF.

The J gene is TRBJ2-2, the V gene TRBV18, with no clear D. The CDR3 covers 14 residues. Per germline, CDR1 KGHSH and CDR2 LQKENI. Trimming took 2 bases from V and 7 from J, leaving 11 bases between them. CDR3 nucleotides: TGTGCCAGCTCACCAATCCGGGTCGACGGGGAGCTGTTTTTT. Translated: CASSPIRVDGELFF.

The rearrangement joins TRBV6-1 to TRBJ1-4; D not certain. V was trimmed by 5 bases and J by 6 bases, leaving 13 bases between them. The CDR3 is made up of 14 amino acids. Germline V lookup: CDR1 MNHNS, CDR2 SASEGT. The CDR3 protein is CASSSQRPDEKLFF. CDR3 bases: TGTGCCAGCAGTTCACAGCGGCCGGATGAAAAACTGTTTTTT.

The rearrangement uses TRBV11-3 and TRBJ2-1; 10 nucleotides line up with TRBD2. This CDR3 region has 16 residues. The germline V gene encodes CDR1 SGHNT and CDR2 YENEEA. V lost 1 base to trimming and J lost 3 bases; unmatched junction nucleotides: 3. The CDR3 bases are TGTGCCAGCAGCTTAGGGGGACTAGCGAGCTACAATGAGCAGTTCTTC. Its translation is CASSLGGLASYNEQFF. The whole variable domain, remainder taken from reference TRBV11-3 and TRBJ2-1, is EAGVVQSPRYKIIEKKQPVAFWCNPISGHNTLYWYLQNLGQGPELLIRYENEEAVDDSQLPKDRFSAERLKGVDSTLKIQPAELGDSAVYLCASSLGGLASYNEQFFGPGTRLTVL.

The CDR3 protein is CASKVALAGAGTGELFF. CDR3 bases: TGTGCCAGCAAGGTGGCGCTAGCGGGAGCAGGCACCGGGGAGCTGTTTTTT. This chain links TRBV2 with TRBJ2-2, with 10 positions matching TRBD2. This CDR3 is 17 amino acids long. The germline gives CDR1 SNHLY, CDR2 FYNNEI. The trim removed 7 bases at V and 4 bases at J, leaving 12 bases unmatched.

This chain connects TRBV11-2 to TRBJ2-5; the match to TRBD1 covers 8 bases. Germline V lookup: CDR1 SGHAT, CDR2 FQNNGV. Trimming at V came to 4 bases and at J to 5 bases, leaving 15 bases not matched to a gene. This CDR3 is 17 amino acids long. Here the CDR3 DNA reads TGTGCCAGCAGCTCGAGAACTCTGACAGGGGTTGGGGAGACCCAGTACTTC. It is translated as CASSSRTLTGVGETQYF.

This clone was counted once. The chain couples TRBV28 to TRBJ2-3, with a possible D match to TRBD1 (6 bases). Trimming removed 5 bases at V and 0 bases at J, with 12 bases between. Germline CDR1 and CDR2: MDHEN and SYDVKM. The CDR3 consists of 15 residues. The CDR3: CASSLPGVSTDTQYF. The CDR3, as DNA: TGTGCCAGCAGTCTCCCAGGGGTTAGCACAGATACGCAGTATTTT. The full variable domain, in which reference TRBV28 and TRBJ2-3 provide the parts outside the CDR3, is DVKVTQSSRYLVKRTGEKVFLECVQDMDHENMFWYRQDPGLGLRLIYFSYDVKMKEKGDIPEGYSVSREKKERFSLILESASTNQTSMYLCASSLPGVSTDTQYFGPGTRLTVL.

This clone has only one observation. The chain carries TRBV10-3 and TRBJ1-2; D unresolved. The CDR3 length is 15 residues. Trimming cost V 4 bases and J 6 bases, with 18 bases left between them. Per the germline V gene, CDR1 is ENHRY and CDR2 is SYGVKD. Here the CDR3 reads CAISAGWSAKDGYTF. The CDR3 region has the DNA TGTGCCATCAGTGCTGGGTGGTCAGCGAAGGATGGCTACACCTTC.

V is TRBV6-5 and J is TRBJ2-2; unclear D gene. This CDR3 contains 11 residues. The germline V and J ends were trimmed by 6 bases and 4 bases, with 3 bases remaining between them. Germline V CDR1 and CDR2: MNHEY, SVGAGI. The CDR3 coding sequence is TGTGCCAGCAGAGGCACCGGGGAGCTGTTTTTT. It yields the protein CASRGTGELFF.

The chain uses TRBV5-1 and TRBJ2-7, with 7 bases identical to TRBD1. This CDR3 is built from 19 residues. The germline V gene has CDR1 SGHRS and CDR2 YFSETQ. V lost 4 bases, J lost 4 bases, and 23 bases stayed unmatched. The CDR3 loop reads CASSPTTMTGIGRSYEQYF. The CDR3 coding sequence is TGCGCCAGCAGCCCCACTACGATGACAGGGATAGGGCGAAGTTACGAGCAGTACTTC.

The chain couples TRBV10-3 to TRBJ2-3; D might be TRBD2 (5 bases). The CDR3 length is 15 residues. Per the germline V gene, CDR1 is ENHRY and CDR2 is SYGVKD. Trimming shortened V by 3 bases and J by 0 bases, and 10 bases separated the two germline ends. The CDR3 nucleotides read TGTGCCATCAGTGATTCGGGGATTAGCACAGATACGCAGTATTTT. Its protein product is CAISDSGISTDTQYF.

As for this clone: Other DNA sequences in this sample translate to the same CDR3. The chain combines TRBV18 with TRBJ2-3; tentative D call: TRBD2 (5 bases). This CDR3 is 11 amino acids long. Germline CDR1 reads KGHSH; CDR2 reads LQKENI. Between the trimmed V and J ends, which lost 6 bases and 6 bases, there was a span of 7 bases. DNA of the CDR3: TGTGCCAGCTCCCCGGGGGATACGCAGTATTTT. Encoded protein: CASSPGDTQYF.

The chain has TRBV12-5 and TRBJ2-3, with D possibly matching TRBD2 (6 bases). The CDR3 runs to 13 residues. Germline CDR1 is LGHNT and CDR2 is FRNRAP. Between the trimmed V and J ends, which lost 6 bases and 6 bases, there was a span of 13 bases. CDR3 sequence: CASGVGGLDTQYF. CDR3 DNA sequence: TGTGCTAGTGGAGTGGGAGGTTTGGATACGCAGTATTTT.

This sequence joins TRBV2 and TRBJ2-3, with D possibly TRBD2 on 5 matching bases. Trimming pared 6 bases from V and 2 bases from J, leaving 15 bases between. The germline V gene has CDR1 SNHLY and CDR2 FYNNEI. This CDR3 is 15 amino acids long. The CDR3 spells CASRPDGDYTDTQYF. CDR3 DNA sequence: TGTGCCAGCAGGCCAGACGGAGACTACACAGATACGCAGTATTTT.

CDR3 nucleotides: TGTGCCAGCAGTACCCGAGCGGGAGTGAACGAGCAGTACTTC. This translates into CASSTRAGVNEQYF. The chain links TRBV28 to TRBJ2-7; 8 bases line up with TRBD2. The V and J ends lost 5 bases and 5 bases, in that order; junction bases with no gene match: 8. Germline V gene sequence: CDR1 MDHEN, CDR2 SYDVKM. The CDR3 has 14 residues.

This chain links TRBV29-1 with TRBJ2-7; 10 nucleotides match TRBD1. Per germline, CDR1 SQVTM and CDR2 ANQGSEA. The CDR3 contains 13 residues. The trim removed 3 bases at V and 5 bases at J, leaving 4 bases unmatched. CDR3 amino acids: CSVDSTGGDEQYF. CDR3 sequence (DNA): TGCAGCGTTGACTCGACAGGGGGCGACGAGCAGTACTTC.

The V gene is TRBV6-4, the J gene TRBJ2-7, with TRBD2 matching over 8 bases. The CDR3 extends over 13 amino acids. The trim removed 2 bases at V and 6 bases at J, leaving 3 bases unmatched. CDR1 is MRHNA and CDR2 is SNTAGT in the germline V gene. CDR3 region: CASSDTGGGEQYF. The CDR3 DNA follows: TGTGCCAGCAGTGACACGGGAGGGGGCGAGCAGTACTTC.

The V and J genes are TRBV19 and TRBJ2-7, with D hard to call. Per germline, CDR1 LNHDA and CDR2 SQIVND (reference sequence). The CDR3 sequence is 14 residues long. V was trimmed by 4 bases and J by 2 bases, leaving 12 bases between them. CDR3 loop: CASSRTRDAYEQYF. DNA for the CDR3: TGTGCCAGTAGTAGGACCCGCGACGCCTACGAGCAGTACTTC. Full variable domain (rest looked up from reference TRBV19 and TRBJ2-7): DGGITQSPKYLFRKEGQNVTLSCEQNLNHDAMYWYRQDPGQGLRLIYYSQIVNDFQKGDIAEGYSVSREKKESFPLTVTSAQKNPTAFYLCASSRTRDAYEQYFGPGTRLTVT.

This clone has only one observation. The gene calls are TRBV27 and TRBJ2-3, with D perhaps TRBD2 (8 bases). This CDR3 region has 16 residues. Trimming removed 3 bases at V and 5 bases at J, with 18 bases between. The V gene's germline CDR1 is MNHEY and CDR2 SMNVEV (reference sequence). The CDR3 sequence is CASSFPGQAGGDTQYF. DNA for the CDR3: TGTGCCAGCAGTTTCCCTGGACAGGCGGGGGGAGATACGCAGTATTTT.

The CDR3 loop reads CASSPGHLVGEQFF. The CDR3 region has the DNA TGTGCCAGCAGTCCCGGACACCTGGTGGGTGAGCAGTTCTTC. V is TRBV6-5 and J is TRBJ2-1, with a weak D call TRBD1 (5 bases). In germline, CDR1 is MNHEY, CDR2 SVGAGI. CDR3 length: 14 residues. Between the trimmed V and J ends, which lost 5 bases and 9 bases, there was a span of 17 bases.

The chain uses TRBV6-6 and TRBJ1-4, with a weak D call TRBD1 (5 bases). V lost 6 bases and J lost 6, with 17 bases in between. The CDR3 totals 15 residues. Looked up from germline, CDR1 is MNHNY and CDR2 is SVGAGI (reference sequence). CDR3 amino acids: CASRHSGRPYEKLFF. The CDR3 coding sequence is TGTGCCAGCAGACACTCGGGACGACCATATGAAAAACTGTTTTTT.

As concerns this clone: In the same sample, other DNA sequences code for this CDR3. This CDR3 is CASSVGDTQYF. The CDR3 bases are TGTGCCAGCAGCGTTGGTGATACGCAGTATTTT. This chain uses TRBV9 with TRBJ2-3, with D unresolved. The germline V gene encodes CDR1 SGDLS and CDR2 YYNGEE. The length of the CDR3 is 11 residues. V lost 2 bases and J 6 bases, leaving 4 bases between the germline ends.

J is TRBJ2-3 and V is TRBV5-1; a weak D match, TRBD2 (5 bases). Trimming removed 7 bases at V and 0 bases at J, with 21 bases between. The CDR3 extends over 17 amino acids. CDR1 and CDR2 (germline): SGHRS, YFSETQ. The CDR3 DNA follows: TGCGCCAGCGGATCCCAATTAGATAGGACTAGCACAGATACGCAGTATTTT. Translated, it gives CASGSQLDRTSTDTQYF.

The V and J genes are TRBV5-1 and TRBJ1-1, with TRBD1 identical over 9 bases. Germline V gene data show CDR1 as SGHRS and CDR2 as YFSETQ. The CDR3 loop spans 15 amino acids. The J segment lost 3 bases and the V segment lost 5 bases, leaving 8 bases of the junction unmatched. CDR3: CASRSPRQGDTEAFF. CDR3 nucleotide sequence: TGCGCCAGCAGATCTCCTCGACAGGGGGACACTGAAGCTTTCTTT.

CDR3 sequence reads: CASSFFSGGNQPQHF. Here the CDR3 DNA reads TGTGCCAGCAGTTTCTTTTCGGGGGGCAATCAGCCCCAGCATTTT. V gene TRBV28 combines with J gene TRBJ1-5; D may be TRBD1 (5 bases). This CDR3 is built from 15 residues. The germline V gene has CDR1 MDHEN and CDR2 SYDVKM. V was trimmed by 3 bases and J by 2 bases, leaving 11 bases between them. Combining the CDR3 with reference TRBV28 and TRBJ1-5 gives the whole variable domain DVKVTQSSRYLVKRTGEKVFLECVQDMDHENMFWYRQDPGLGLRLIYFSYDVKMKEKGDIPEGYSVSREKKERFSLILESASTNQTSMYLCASSFFSGGNQPQHFGDGTRLSIL.

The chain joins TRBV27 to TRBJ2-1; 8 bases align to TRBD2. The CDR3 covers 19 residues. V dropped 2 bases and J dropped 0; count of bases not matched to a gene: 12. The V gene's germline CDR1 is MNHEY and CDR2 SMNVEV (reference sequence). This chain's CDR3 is CASSLSRSGAGRSYNEQFF. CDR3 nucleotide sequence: TGTGCCAGCAGTTTAAGTCGTAGCGGGGCAGGTCGCTCCTACAATGAGCAGTTCTTC.